The 32 T cell receptor beta chains below were found in one sample sequenced in a study of regulatory T cells in long-lasting Graves disease. Time point meaning: newly diagnosed GD, antithyroid drugs for less than 3 months. Preparation of the TCR library used RNA extracted from PBMCs. With iRepertoire HTBI primers and Arm-PCR of CDR3 regions, TCR beta libraries were built. MiXCR, run by TCRdb on the multiplex PCR reads, gives a single entry per CDR3 protein. The repertoire holds 420,000 or so distinct CDR3 sequences, with about 16% as singletons. These data also featured in a second study, about T cells in Graves' hyperthyroidism and ophthalmopathy.

The material was peripheral blood mononuclear cells (PBMCs), obtained at new diagnosis, from a patient treated with antithyroid drugs. The receptors shown here come from a woman under 30 with Graves disease.

The chain joins TRBV19 to TRBJ2-2, with 7 bases fitting TRBD1. Germline assignment: CDR1 LNHDA and CDR2 SQIVND (reference sequence). This CDR3 spans 15 amino acids. V was pared by 4 bases and J by 1 base, with 3 bases of the junction left unmatched. CDR3 protein: CASSRTGENTGELFF. The CDR3 DNA is TGTGCCAGTAGTAGAACAGGGGAGAACACCGGGGAGCTGTTTTTT.

The table lists this clonotype with many counts. V gene TRBV2 combines with J gene TRBJ1-2; 8 nucleotides line up with TRBD1. Trimming took 9 bases from V and 4 from J; bases not matched to a gene: 4. Germline CDR1 and CDR2: SNHLY and FYNNEI. This CDR3 is built from 12 residues. CDR3: CARWDRLYGYTF. CDR3 bases: TGTGCCAGATGGGACAGGCTCTATGGCTACACCTTC.

The chain couples TRBV5-1 to TRBJ2-1; D tentatively reads TRBD1 or TRBD2 (7 bases each). With the DNA end fitting TRBJ2-5 better, the J assignment may be wrong. The CDR3 spans 15 residues. Looked up from germline, CDR1 is SGHRS and CDR2 is YFSETQ. The CDR3 here is CASSRQRGQQETQYF. CDR3 in DNA: TGCGCCAGCAGCCGACAGCGGGGACAGCAAGAGACCCAGTACTTC.

In this sample, this clonotype turned up many times. V usage is TRBV7-9 and J usage is TRBJ2-3; 8 bases are a match to TRBD2. Germline V gene data show CDR1 as SEHNR and CDR2 as FQNEAQ (reference sequence). The length of the CDR3 is 17 residues. Germline trimming cut 5 bases from V and 2 bases from J; bases unmatched to any gene: 12. CDR3 sequence reads: CASSPPLAGGTTDTQYF. CDR3 sequence (DNA): TGTGCCAGCAGCCCGCCTCTTGCGGGAGGAACCACAGATACGCAGTATTTT.

The table lists this clonotype with many counts. The chain employs TRBV20-1 and TRBJ2-7, with 10 bases that match TRBD2. The CDR3 is 13 amino acids. V was pared by 6 bases and J by 7 bases, with 9 bases of the junction left unmatched. CDR1 and CDR2 (germline): DFQATT, SNEGSKA (reference sequence). CDR3: CSANLAGAREQYF. The CDR3 nucleotides read TGCAGTGCGAACCTAGCGGGAGCGCGGGAGCAGTACTTC.

In its sample, this clonotype was seen many times. This chain uses TRBV7-2 with TRBJ2-7; 9 bases agree with TRBD2. This CDR3 region has 14 residues. Trimming removed 1 base from V and 8 bases from J; junction bases left unmatched: 6. Per the germline V gene, CDR1 is SGHTA and CDR2 is FQGNSA. CDR3 residues: CASSLGGRAVKQYF. CDR3 coding DNA: TGTGCCAGCAGCTTAGGCGGGAGGGCCGTAAAGCAGTACTTC.

The gene calls are TRBV20-1 and TRBJ2-5, with a possible D match to TRBD2 (6 bases). This CDR3 contains 16 residues. The V gene lost 0 bases and the J gene lost 3 bases, with 17 bases spanning the gap. CDR1 and CDR2 from the germline V gene are DFQATT and SNEGSKA (reference sequence). CDR3 DNA: TGCAGTGCTAGAGATTTACTAGCAGTGGGGGAAGAGACCCAGTACTTC. The encoded protein is CSARDLLAVGEETQYF.

This chain connects TRBV20-1 to TRBJ2-1; 7 bases map to TRBD2. This CDR3 is built from 15 residues. V shed 5 bases and J 0 bases; nucleotides not matched to a gene: 7. Germline V gene lookup returns CDR1 DFQATT and CDR2 SNEGSKA (reference sequence). The CDR3, as DNA: TGCAGTGCTGTTCTCGTAGCGGGCTCCTACAATGAGCAGTTCTTC. Translated, it gives CSAVLVAGSYNEQFF.

This clonotype was detected ten times or more. The chain recombines TRBV28 with TRBJ2-5; TRBD2 might be the D (6 bases). Between the trimmed V and J ends, which lost 8 bases and 1 base, there was a span of 11 bases. The CDR3 length is 13 residues. Looked up from germline, CDR1 is MDHEN and CDR2 is SYDVKM. The CDR3 DNA reads TGTGCCAGCGGCCGACTAGTCCAAGAGACCCAGTACTTC. Translation: CASGRLVQETQYF.

This clonotype was seen many times. The rearrangement uses TRBV3-1 and TRBJ1-2, with D unresolved. Germline lookup yields CDR1 LGHDT and CDR2 YNNKEL (reference sequence). The germline V and J ends were trimmed by 1 base and 0 bases, with 15 bases remaining between them. The CDR3 extends over 17 amino acids. CDR3 loop: CASSQVIGQSANYGYTF. In nucleotides, the CDR3 is TGTGCCAGCAGCCAAGTGATAGGGCAATCGGCTAACTATGGCTACACCTTC.

This clonotype showed up just a few times. J is TRBJ1-4 and V is TRBV6-5, with 9 bases aligning to TRBD1. J gave up 15 bases and V 3 bases, and 20 bases lay outside the gene matches. CDR3 size: 17 residues. CDR1 and CDR2 (germline): MNHEY, SVGAGI. CDR3 loop: CASSYKTSDRGSSYVFF. The DNA for the CDR3 is TGTGCCAGCAGTTATAAGACCTCGGACAGGGGCTCCTCATATGTGTTTTTT.

Comments on this clonotype: This may be a read error: a much more frequent sequence differs by one nucleotide. The chain uses TRBV6-9 and TRBJ1-6; no clear D gene. The germline V gene has CDR1 MNHGY and CDR2 SVAAGI. The CDR3 spans 15 residues. The ends were cut back, 4 bases at V and 13 bases at J, with 20 bases in the middle. The CDR3 DNA sequence: TGTGCCAGCAGTTCCCAGGATCTGAGTGCGGGTCCCCTCCACTTT. Its protein is CASSSQDLSAGPLHF.

This clonotype has more than one count but fewer than ten. The chain carries TRBV5-1 and TRBJ1-4; unclear D gene. The germline V gene encodes CDR1 SGHRS and CDR2 YFSETQ. The CDR3 has 14 amino acids. V shed 4 bases and J shed 6 bases, with 13 bases lying between them. CDR3 region: CASSMDPAYEKLFF. DNA of the CDR3: TGCGCCAGCAGCATGGACCCAGCGTATGAAAAACTGTTTTTT.

V and J are TRBV5-1 and TRBJ2-3, with D perhaps matching TRBD1 (5 bases). The CDR3 totals 18 residues. CDR1 is SGHRS and CDR2 is YFSETQ in the germline V gene. The V end lost 0 bases, the J end lost 1 base, and 18 bases lay between the germline ends. The CDR3 region has the DNA TGCGCCAGCAGCTTGGCCAGGGTGGGCCACGGCGGCACAGATACGCAGTATTTT. Encoded protein: CASSLARVGHGGTDTQYF.

This clonotype was recorded once. This likely reflects a read error, since a far larger clone is one base away. The chain couples TRBV6-2 or TRBV6-3 to TRBJ2-3; a possible D gene is TRBD1 (5 bases). V lost 6 bases and J lost 4, with 17 bases in between. This CDR3 is 15 amino acids long. Germline V gene lookup returns CDR1 MNHEY and CDR2 SVGEGT. The CDR3 DNA reads TGTGCCAGCAGCTGGGGCCTTCGAGGCGCAGATACGCAGTATTTT. Protein product: CASSWGLRGADTQYF.

This clonotype was counted ten times or more. V and J are TRBV28 and TRBJ2-1; 12 nucleotides match TRBD2. With 6 bases clipped from V and 4 bases from J, the junction kept 4 bases outside the gene matches. Germline CDR1 MDHEN, CDR2 SYDVKM. The CDR3 has 15 amino acids. The CDR3 bases are TGTGCCAGCAGCTCTGGGACTAGCGGGTACAATGAGCAGTTCTTC. It is translated as CASSSGTSGYNEQFF.

This clonotype was observed many times. The rearrangement links TRBV4-1 to TRBJ2-7, with D tentatively TRBD2 (6 bases). This CDR3 has 14 residues. Germline V gene data show CDR1 as MGHRA and CDR2 as YSYEKL. V lost 5 bases, J lost 3 bases, and 14 bases lay in between. The CDR3 DNA sequence: TGCGCCAGCAGCACGCCAGGAGGGAGCTACGAGCAGTACTTC. Residues: CASSTPGGSYEQYF.

This clonotype was seen repeatedly, ten times or more. This chain connects TRBV28 to TRBJ2-7; unclear D gene. The CDR3 has 14 amino acids. CDR1 is MDHEN and CDR2 is SYDVKM in the germline V gene. Trimming took 6 bases from V and 2 from J, leaving 14 bases between them. This CDR3 reads CASSPREFTYEQYF. The CDR3 bases are TGTGCCAGCAGCCCTAGGGAATTCACCTACGAGCAGTACTTC.

This clonotype was recorded many times. The chain is built from TRBV7-9 and TRBJ2-3; D ambiguous. Germline CDR1 is SEHNR and CDR2 is FQNEAQ (reference sequence). V was trimmed by 2 bases and J by 4 bases, leaving 7 bases between them. The CDR3 loop spans 13 amino acids. The CDR3 DNA reads TGTGCCAGCAGCTTAAAGACCCCAGATACGCAGTATTTT. Translated, it gives CASSLKTPDTQYF.

This clonotype came up a few times. This may be a read error, as it is one base from a much larger clone. The rearrangement links TRBV3-1 to TRBJ1-1, with D perhaps matching TRBD1 (6 bases). The CDR3 has 14 amino acids. Per the germline V gene, CDR1 is LGHDT and CDR2 is YNNKEL (reference sequence). CDR3 residues: CASSHLLGGTEALF. In DNA, the CDR3 is TGTGCCAGCAGCCACCTTTTAGGGGGGACTGAAGCTCTCTTT. The variable domain in full, with the rest retrieved from reference TRBV3-1 and TRBJ1-1, is DTAVSQTPKYLVTQMGNDKSIKCEQNLGHDTMYWYKQDSKKFLKIMFSYNNKELIINETVPNRFSPKSPDKAHLNLHINSLELGDSAVYFCASSHLLGGTEALFGQGTRLTVV.

This clonotype has a handful of counts. The chain recombines TRBV29-1 with TRBJ2-1; 15 bases are a match to TRBD2. The CDR3 is 17 amino acids. After removal of 7 bases from V and 5 bases from J, the junction contained 12 bases not matched to a gene. Germline loops: CDR1 SQVTM, CDR2 ANQGSEA. CDR3 residues: CSARRSGTSGRHNEQFF. CDR3 coding DNA: TGCAGCGCCAGACGCTCCGGGACTAGCGGGAGGCACAATGAGCAGTTCTTC.

This clonotype was seen at least ten times. This chain connects TRBV27 to TRBJ1-1; D possibly corresponds to TRBD1 (5 bases). With 1 base removed from V and 1 base from J, the gap between germline ends came to 13 bases. This CDR3 has 16 residues. CDR1 is MNHEY and CDR2 is SMNVEV in the germline V gene (reference sequence). CDR3 protein: CASSLYLGDTNTEAFF. CDR3 nucleotide sequence: TGTGCCAGCAGTTTATACCTAGGGGATACGAACACTGAAGCTTTCTTT.

In its sample, this clonotype was seen many times. The chain links TRBV30 to TRBJ2-7; 10 nucleotides line up with TRBD2. The junction had 9 bases not matched to a gene; V was cut back by 0 bases and J by 4 bases. The CDR3 consists of 16 residues. Germline CDR1 and CDR2: GTSNPN and SVGIG (reference sequence). CDR3 bases: TGTGCCTGGAGTGTCCCGCTAGCGGGAGCAATATACGAGCAGTACTTC. Protein product: CAWSVPLAGAIYEQYF.

The CDR3 DNA follows: TGTGCCAGCAGTTATGAGAATGAAAAACTGTTTTTT. It encodes CASSYENEKLFF. The genes are TRBV5-4 and TRBJ1-4, with no clear D. The CDR3 loop spans 12 amino acids. With 5 bases removed from V and 5 bases from J, the gap between germline ends came to 7 bases. Germline V gene sequence: CDR1 SGHNT, CDR2 YYREEE (reference sequence).

A remark on this clonotype: Since a much larger clone is just one base distant, this may be a read error. This chain joins TRBV28 and TRBJ2-3; 8 bases fit TRBD2. The end of the DNA fits TRBJ2-1 better, so the J call may be wrong. Germline CDR1 is MDHEN and CDR2 is SYDVKM. The CDR3 has 14 amino acids. Here the CDR3 DNA reads TGTGCCAGCAGCTCGGGAGCGGGAGTGGATGGGCAGTTCTTC. This gives the protein CASSSGAGVDGQFF.

This clonotype was picked up many times. The V and J genes are TRBV4-1 and TRBJ2-3; no definite D call. The CDR3 contains 14 residues. V lost 8 bases and J lost 3, with 15 bases in between. The germline V gene has CDR1 MGHRA and CDR2 YSYEKL. CDR3 region: CASYGGPGTDTQYF. The DNA of the CDR3 is TGCGCCAGCTACGGTGGACCCGGGACAGATACGCAGTATTTT.

V gene TRBV2 combines with J gene TRBJ2-2; D perhaps matches TRBD2 (6 bases). Trimming removed 2 bases at V and 3 bases at J, with 22 bases between. The germline V gene encodes CDR1 SNHLY and CDR2 FYNNEI. The CDR3 sequence is 19 residues long. CDR3 nucleotide sequence: TGTGCCAGCAGTGAACGGCCGGGAGTCCTCTTGGTGGACACCGGGGAGCTGTTTTTT. Its protein is CASSERPGVLLVDTGELFF.

The chain uses TRBV29-1 and TRBJ2-1; TRBD2 matches 7 bases. V lost 5 bases and J lost 5; bases outside the gene matches: 9. CDR1 SQVTM and CDR2 ANQGSEA come from the germline V gene. The CDR3 spans 14 residues. In nucleotides, the CDR3 is TGCAGCGTTTCTCGGGCGGGAGTCCACAATGAGCAGTTCTTC. It encodes CSVSRAGVHNEQFF.

The sample holds a few counts of this clonotype. The chain links TRBV30 to TRBJ2-2, with TRBD2 matching 13 bases. V dropped 7 bases and J dropped 5; count of bases not matched to a gene: 1. Germline lookup yields CDR1 GTSNPN and CDR2 SVGIG (reference sequence). The CDR3 is made up of 13 amino acids. In DNA, the CDR3 is TGTGCCTTGGGACTAGCGGGAACCGGGGAGCTGTTTTTT. Translation: CALGLAGTGELFF.

A few counts support this clonotype. This chain uses TRBV7-2 with TRBJ2-5; D not resolved. Germline V gene data show CDR1 as SGHTA and CDR2 as FQGNSA. This CDR3 is built from 14 residues. V lost 3 bases, J lost 0 bases, and 8 bases lay in between. For the CDR3, the DNA is TGTGCCAGCAGCTTTTATACGTACCAAGAGACCCAGTACTTC. The encoded protein is CASSFYTYQETQYF.

This clonotype came up many times. V and J are TRBV4-3 and TRBJ2-1, with 14 nucleotides matching TRBD2. The germline CDR1 and CDR2 sequences are LGHNA and YSLEER. Losses at the gene ends were 0 bases for V and 10 bases for J; bases not matched to a gene: 8. CDR3 length equals 17 residues. Here the CDR3 DNA reads TGCGCCAGCAGCCAAGAGGCCGGGACTAGCGGGAGTGGGGAGCAGTTCTTC. It encodes CASSQEAGTSGSGEQFF.

This clonotype has ten or more counts. The V call is TRBV6-5, the J call TRBJ2-1; D is tentatively TRBD1 or TRBD2 (6 bases each). The CDR3 length is 15 residues. V dropped 2 bases and J dropped 7 bases, with 15 bases sitting between them. Per germline, CDR1 MNHEY and CDR2 SVGAGI. The CDR3 reads CASSYLGGGGNEQFF. CDR3 DNA sequence: TGTGCCAGCAGTTACCTAGGGGGAGGTGGTAATGAGCAGTTCTTC.